This record looks at one TCR beta chain sequence and its context. In the original workflow: Amplification of reference gene primers was used by the study to estimate nucleated cell counts. Measured with immunoSEQ multiplex PCR; TCRdb has only the in-frame clones, and not every one. V, J and clone size are those of that table, while D and trimming were read from the DNA. Among about 280,000 clones listed, over 80% were seen once. The record originates from a study of blood T cell repertoires in COVID-19. At the level of the study: The cDNA or gDNA used as material had been derived from T cells, B-cell-depleted T cells, or PBMCs.

The CDR3 is 15 amino acids. V was clipped by 1 base and J by 5 bases, with 12 bases between them. Germline V CDR1 and CDR2: MGHRA, YSYEKL. The age range of participants was about 18 to 90 years, with residence in some 25 US areas. The gene calls are TRBV4-1 and TRBJ1-5; maybe TRBD1 (5 bases). This receptor was obtained from a woman aged 25-40 years with acute COVID-19. Sequencing used PBMCs or T cells enriched from blood (not recorded which). The DNA of the CDR3 is TGCGCCAGCAGCCAAGTGGGGGGGAGCGATCAGCCCCAGCATTTT. This codes for CASSQVGGSDQPQHF.